This T cell receptor (beta chain) came from a study of T cell clonality in common variable immunodeficiency. Blood samples were heparinized, roughly 4.5 to 8.5 ml per donor. The table lists this clone with many counts. Its antigen is unidentified. The CDR3 is cut off 3 residues early in the read; its end comes from the germline J gene. V gave up 3 bases and J gave up 0 bases, with 9 bases separating them. The germline V gene encodes CDR1 LNHDA and CDR2 SQIVND (reference sequence). The CDR3 contains 15 residues. Findings of the study overall: Compared with controls, CVID subjects had fewer shared TCRbeta clones. CVID subjects had higher TCRbeta clonality than healthy controls, most marked in about a third. What drives increased CVID clonality needs T cell subpopulation sequencing.

Some clones are missing from TCRdb's copy, which holds only in-frame ones; the method was immunoSEQ multiplex PCR. Observed are about 42,000 clones, no singletons, with the top ten taking over 1.1%. The clonotype was recovered from a person between 18 and 75 years old in good health. Sequencing was performed on peripheral blood mononuclear cells. The chain is built from TRBV19 and TRBJ2-1; the D gene is possibly TRBD1 (6 bases). CDR3 DNA (partial): TGTGCCAGTAGTATCGACAGGTTCTCCTACAATGAG. It codes for CASSIDRFSYNE. The full CDR3 protein reads CASSIDRFSYNEQFF.